The 25 T cell receptor beta chains given below trace back to one sample, sequenced in a study of T-cell reconstitution after alpha-beta-depleted transplantation in children. The library targeted TCRbeta and was prepared with unique molecular identifiers. TCRdb re-called the PCR reads with MiXCR, one entry per CDR3 protein. This table has around 94,000 distinct CDR3 sequences, around 6% appearing once. The source was PBMCs, mostly from graft donor cells, collected 60 days after TCRalphabeta/CD19-depleted stem cell transplant. The receptors shown here come from a female patient aged 2-9 years who had a stem cell transplant for Fanconi anemia, so the T cells may come from the graft donor.

This clonotype was counted many times. The gene calls are TRBV28 and TRBJ1-6, with D perhaps TRBD1 (6 bases). Trimming took off 3 bases at V and 9 bases at J, with 12 bases between the two ends. This CDR3 comprises 14 residues. Germline loops: CDR1 MDHEN, CDR2 SYDVKM. CDR3 nucleotide sequence: TGTGCCAGCAGTTTTCACAGGGAGGGTTCACCCCTCCACTTT. Protein product: CASSFHREGSPLHF.

This clonotype was seen many times. The chain joins TRBV7-8 to TRBJ2-1; unclear D gene. With 1 base removed from V and 2 bases from J, the gap between germline ends came to 9 bases. Germline CDR1 and CDR2: SGHVS and FQNEAQ. CDR3 length equals 15 residues. The CDR3 loop is CASSLVEQPYNEQFF. The DNA for the CDR3 is TGTGCCAGCAGCTTAGTAGAGCAACCCTACAATGAGCAGTTCTTC.

The rearrangement links TRBV7-3 to TRBJ2-7; 9 bases are a match to TRBD1. The CDR3 totals 14 residues. V trimming: 5 bases; J trimming: 3 bases; junction bases outside the gene matches: 5. Germline V gene sequence: CDR1 SGHTA, CDR2 FQGTGA. The CDR3 protein is CASSPTDRGYEQYF. The DNA of the CDR3 is TGTGCCAGCAGCCCCACGGACAGGGGCTACGAGCAGTACTTC.

This clonotype was recorded at least ten times. V gene TRBV21-1 combines with J gene TRBJ2-3; TRBD2, as called in the table, went unchecked against the DNA. TRBV21-1 is given as a pseudogene. The CDR3 is 21 amino acids. The chain's CDR3 is CASSKEKGGTSGRVGTDTQYF. CDR3 coding DNA: TGTGCCAGCAGCAAAGAAAAAGGGGGGACTAGCGGGAGAGTTGGAACAGATACGCAGTATTTT.

Regarding this clonotype: A much more abundant neighbour one base away suggests this may be a read error. The genes are TRBV25-1 and TRBJ1-4, with TRBD1 matching over 12 bases. The V gene's germline CDR1 is MGHDK and CDR2 SYGVNS. The CDR3 is made up of 17 amino acids. The CDR3 coding sequence is TGTGCCATCAGTGAGGGGGGACAGGGGGCTGCTAATGAAAAACTGTTTTTT. Translated: CAISEGGQGAANEKLFF. Supplemented by reference TRBV25-1 and TRBJ1-4, the full variable domain reads EADIYQTPRYLVIGTGKKITLECSQTMGHDKMYWYQQDPGMELHLIHYSYGVNSTEKGDLSSESTVSRIRTEHFPLTLESARPSHTSQYLCAISEGGQGAANEKLFFGSGTQLSVL.

This clonotype was counted at least ten times. V usage is TRBV3-1 and J usage is TRBJ2-7, with TRBD1 as a possible D gene (6 bases). The CDR3 length is 14 residues. Deletions cut 0 bases from V and 3 bases from J, with 9 bases between. Germline loops: CDR1 LGHDT, CDR2 YNNKEL (reference sequence). CDR3 sequence: CASSQEGADYEQYF. CDR3 DNA: TGTGCCAGCAGCCAAGAGGGGGCGGACTACGAGCAGTACTTC.

This clonotype was seen many times. The chain recombines TRBV5-1 with TRBJ2-5, with 7 bases identical to TRBD1. Germline V lookup: CDR1 SGHRS, CDR2 YFSETQ. V was clipped by 4 bases and J by 5 bases; unmatched bases: 5. This CDR3 contains 13 residues. The chain's CDR3 is CASSLGQWETQYF. CDR3 nucleotide sequence: TGCGCCAGCAGCCTGGGACAGTGGGAGACCCAGTACTTC. Based on the CDR3 plus reference TRBV5-1 and TRBJ2-5, the full variable domain is KAGVTQTPRYLIKTRGQQVTLSCSPISGHRSVSWYQQTPGQGLQFLFEYFSETQRNKGNFPGRFSGRQFSNSRSEMNVSTLELGDSALYLCASSLGQWETQYFGPGTRLLVL.

This clonotype was detected many times. This sequence joins TRBV29-1 and TRBJ2-1; D is perhaps TRBD1 (6 bases). This CDR3 is 13 amino acids long. Germline CDR1 SQVTM, CDR2 ANQGSEA. The V gene lost 3 bases and the J gene lost 2 bases, with 8 bases spanning the gap. The CDR3 loop is CSVETGPYNEQFF. For the CDR3, the DNA is TGCAGCGTTGAGACAGGTCCCTACAATGAGCAGTTCTTC.

The rearrangement uses TRBV6-4 and TRBJ2-1, with D possibly TRBD2 on 6 matching bases. This CDR3 region has 18 residues. The V end was cut by 11 bases, the J end by 2 bases, with 28 bases between. Per the germline V gene, CDR1 is MRHNA and CDR2 is SNTAGT. CDR3 sequence reads: CALCSRLGRDVTYNEQFF. CDR3 nucleotide sequence: TGTGCCCTCTGTTCCCGACTGGGGCGGGACGTCACCTACAATGAGCAGTTCTTC.

This clonotype was recorded many times. The rearrangement links TRBV6-4 to TRBJ2-2; no definite D call. Trimming pared 4 bases from V and 3 bases from J, leaving 9 bases between. The CDR3 is made up of 14 amino acids. Germline V lookup: CDR1 MRHNA, CDR2 SNTAGT. The DNA of the CDR3 is TGTGCCAGCAGTGTTTCGCATTACACCGGGGAGCTGTTTTTT. This gives the protein CASSVSHYTGELFF.

This clonotype was recorded many times. This chain links TRBV12-3 or TRBV12-4 with TRBJ1-4; a possible D gene is TRBD1 (6 bases). V was clipped by 8 bases and J by 5 bases, with 12 bases between them. The CDR3 length is 13 residues. The CDR3, as DNA: TGTGCCAGCTCAAACAGGGCCAATGAAAAACTGTTTTTT. It yields the protein CASSNRANEKLFF.

This clonotype was seen many times. This chain uses TRBV29-1 with TRBJ2-3; TRBD2 might be the D (6 bases). CDR1 is SQVTM and CDR2 is ANQGSEA in the germline V gene. Trimming pared 7 bases from V and 3 bases from J, leaving 17 bases between. This CDR3 is built from 14 residues. CDR3 DNA sequence: TGCAGCGCCCGGTCTAGACTAGAGACAGATACGCAGTATTTT. This encodes CSARSRLETDTQYF.

The gene calls are TRBV28 and TRBJ1-2; 8 nucleotides line up with TRBD1. Trimming at V came to 7 bases and at J to 8 bases, leaving 12 bases not matched to a gene. Per the germline V gene, CDR1 is MDHEN and CDR2 is SYDVKM. The CDR3 is made up of 14 amino acids. The CDR3, as DNA: TGTGCCAGCACCTACAGGGGGGGGGAAGGAGGCTACACCTTC. This gives the protein CASTYRGGEGGYTF.

This clonotype was seen more than once but under ten times. This rearrangement joins TRBV3-1 to TRBJ2-3; TRBD1 is a possible D gene (5 bases). CDR1 LGHDT and CDR2 YNNKEL come from the germline V gene (reference sequence). The V end was cut by 1 base, the J end by 0 bases, with 11 bases between. CDR3 length: 16 amino acids. The CDR3 sequence is CASSQVGQSSTDTQYF. The CDR3 DNA is TGTGCCAGCAGCCAAGTGGGGCAGTCTAGCACAGATACGCAGTATTTT.

For the CDR3, the DNA is TGTGCCAGCAGTTGGACAGGGGGTATGAGTTCTGGAAACACCATATATTTT. Its translation is CASSWTGGMSSGNTIYF. The V call is TRBV12-3 or TRBV12-4, the J call TRBJ1-3; 10 nucleotides align to TRBD1. The V gene end was trimmed by 4 bases and the J gene end by 1 base; junction bases not matched to a gene: 7. CDR3 length: 17 residues.

The chain couples TRBV23-1 to TRBJ2-7, with 10 bases matching TRBD1. TRBV23-1 is given ORF status, its function remaining uncertain. With 9 bases clipped from V and 1 base from J, the junction kept 15 bases outside the gene matches. CDR3 size: 17 residues. The DNA of the CDR3 is TGCGCCAGTACTGCGGGACAGGGGAGGAGGGTTTCCTACGAGCAGTACTTC. It yields the protein CASTAGQGRRVSYEQYF.

The V and J genes are TRBV20-1 and TRBJ2-5, with TRBD2 matching over 9 bases. The CDR3 has 17 residues. V dropped 2 bases and J dropped 3; count of bases not matched to a gene: 13. The germline V gene encodes CDR1 DFQATT and CDR2 SNEGSKA (reference sequence). For the CDR3, the DNA is TGCAGTGCTAGAACCCCAATACGCGCGGGAGGGGAAGAGACCCAGTACTTC. This translates into CSARTPIRAGGEETQYF.

This clonotype was seen repeatedly, ten times or more. This chain joins TRBV5-4 and TRBJ2-5; D gene ambiguous. The germline V gene encodes CDR1 SGHNT and CDR2 YYREEE (reference sequence). V shed 4 bases and J shed 0 bases, with 16 bases lying between them. The CDR3 runs 16 residues. CDR3 nucleotide sequence: TGTGCCAGCAGCGGACCTTCGGCCCTGTACCAAGAGACCCAGTACTTC. Its protein product is CASSGPSALYQETQYF.

This clonotype showed up many times. The chain combines TRBV15 with TRBJ2-7, with a possible D match to TRBD1 (5 bases). V was cut by 1 base and J by 9 bases, with 7 bases left in between. The CDR3 contains 11 residues. In germline, CDR1 is LNHNV, CDR2 YYDKDF (reference sequence). The CDR3 nucleotides are TGTGCCACCAGCAGAGGACAGATGCAGTACTTC. It codes for CATSRGQMQYF.

This clonotype was picked up many times. The V and J genes are TRBV7-9 and TRBJ2-1; D remains unclear. Germline lookup yields CDR1 SEHNR and CDR2 FQNEAQ (reference sequence). The CDR3 contains 15 residues. V was shortened by 2 bases and J by 0 bases, with 8 bases between the two germline ends. CDR3 sequence (DNA): TGTGCCAGCAGCTTAAGGTGGGGCTCCTACAATGAGCAGTTCTTC. Protein product: CASSLRWGSYNEQFF.

This sequence joins TRBV7-9 and TRBJ2-7; 9 positions match TRBD1. The CDR3 extends over 14 amino acids. Germline values: CDR1 SEHNR, CDR2 FQNEAQ (reference sequence). Germline trimming cut 3 bases from V and 5 bases from J; bases unmatched to any gene: 5. The CDR3 sequence: CASSFSGTGNEQYF. As DNA, the CDR3 is TGTGCCAGCAGCTTTTCCGGGACAGGGAACGAGCAGTACTTC.

Only a few counts were recorded for this clonotype. The V and J genes are TRBV2 and TRBJ1-2; possibly TRBD1 for D (5 bases). The germline gives CDR1 SNHLY, CDR2 FYNNEI. The V gene lost 4 bases and the J gene lost 4 bases, with 19 bases spanning the gap. This CDR3 region has 16 residues. CDR3 sequence: CASSGDGRSLGYGYTF. CDR3 bases: TGTGCCAGCAGTGGGGACGGAAGGTCTCTAGGCTATGGCTACACCTTC.

This clonotype appeared a few times. The genes are TRBV27 and TRBJ2-7; D not resolved. The CDR3 loop spans 15 amino acids. Trimming stripped 3 bases from V and 2 bases from J, with 14 bases between. CDR1 MNHEY and CDR2 SMNVEV come from the germline V gene (reference sequence). CDR3 protein: CASSFGPVATYEQYF. CDR3 nucleotide sequence: TGTGCCAGCAGTTTCGGACCCGTAGCTACCTACGAGCAGTACTTC.

There are many counts of this clonotype. This rearrangement joins TRBV10-3 to TRBJ1-3; D remains unclear. CDR1 and CDR2 (germline): ENHRY, SYGVKD. The CDR3 spans 15 residues. Deletions cut 4 bases from V and 0 bases from J, with 10 bases between. The CDR3 reads CAISGGVTSGNTIYF. In nucleotides, the CDR3 is TGTGCCATCAGTGGTGGGGTAACCTCTGGAAACACCATATATTTT.

The rearrangement uses TRBV9 and TRBJ2-7, with 7 bases lining up with TRBD1. J was trimmed by 7 bases and V by 4 bases; bases with no gene match: 8. This CDR3 contains 13 residues. Per germline, CDR1 SGDLS and CDR2 YYNGEE. CDR3 bases: TGTGCCAGCAGCACACGGACAGGACGGGAGCAGTACTTC. This codes for CASSTRTGREQYF.